This TCR beta chain originates from a study of blood T cell repertoires in COVID-19. Study at large: T cells, B-cell-depleted T cells, or PBMCs provided the cDNA or gDNA that served as material.

Germline values: CDR1 MDHEN, CDR2 SYDVKM. V lost 3 bases, J lost 4 bases, and 7 bases lay in between. The length of the CDR3 is 13 residues. In the authors' workflow: Nucleated cell counts were estimated from reference gene primer amplification. Produced via immunoSEQ multiplex PCR; TCRdb's table is partial and in-frame only. D and trimming were read from the DNA, whereas the V and J calls and clone size are those reported in that table. The sample carries 200,000 to 250,000 clones, under 90% recorded once. Sequenced material: peripheral blood. The chain is built from TRBV28 and TRBJ2-1, with D possibly TRBD2 on 6 matching bases. This TCR derives from a man in his sixties who had recovered from COVID-19. In nucleotides, the CDR3 is TGTGCCAGCAGTTTTGGGGGGTACAATGAGCAGTTCTTC. Its translation is CASSFGGYNEQFF.